This passage covers 7 T cell receptor beta chains from one sample sequenced in a study of cytomegalovirus exposure and HLA in healthy donors. Both 60 Vbeta primers and 13 Jbeta primers went into the PCR. Only in-frame clones appear in the TCRdb table, and some are missing; sequencing was by immunoSEQ multiplex PCR. The table includes roughly 140,000 clones, around 82% detected once. Source material: PBMCs. These receptors originate from a woman aged 45-65 years in good health and CMV-seropositive.

The chain has TRBV5-1 and TRBJ2-1, with D perhaps matching TRBD2 (7 bases). V was cut by 0 bases and J by 7 bases, with 11 bases left in between. Germline V gene data show CDR1 as SGHRS and CDR2 as YFSETQ. This CDR3 has 14 amino acids. This CDR3 reads CASSLEGGENEQFF. The CDR3 nucleotides are TGCGCCAGCAGCTTGGAGGGGGGGGAAAATGAGCAGTTCTTC. Full variable domain (remainder filled in from reference TRBV5-1 and TRBJ2-1): KAGVTQTPRYLIKTRGQQVTLSCSPISGHRSVSWYQQTPGQGLQFLFEYFSETQRNKGNFPGRFSGRQFSNSRSEMNVSTLELGDSALYLCASSLEGGENEQFFGPGTRLTVL.

This clone occurred a few times. The CDR3 DNA reads as TGTGCCAGCAGCTTGCGTGGGCTGAACTCCTACGAGCAGTACTTC. Residues: CASSLRGLNSYEQYF. V gene TRBV5-6 combines with J gene TRBJ2-7; unclear D gene. This CDR3 is 15 amino acids long. Trimming stripped 1 base from V and 0 bases from J, with 11 bases between. Germline assignment: CDR1 SGHDT and CDR2 YYEEEE.

This clone was observed once. This chain links TRBV2 with TRBJ1-1; the match to TRBD1 covers 12 bases. CDR1 is SNHLY, CDR2 FYNNEI, per germline. The CDR3 is 20 residues long. Trimming removed 3 bases from V and 2 bases from J; junction bases left unmatched: 16. The CDR3 DNA reads as TGTGCCAGCAGTGACCCAAGACTCGCCCCGGGACAGGGGGCCAACACTGAAGCTTTCTTT. It is translated as CASSDPRLAPGQGANTEAFF. Complete variable domain (other parts from reference TRBV2 and TRBJ1-1): EPEVTQTPSHQVTQMGQEVILRCVPISNHLYFYWYRQILGQKVEFLVSFYNNEISEKSEIFDDQFSVERPDGSNFTLKIRSTKLEDSAMYFCASSDPRLAPGQGANTEAFFGQGTRLTVV.

The chain is built from TRBV19 and TRBJ2-7; D is unresolved. CDR1 LNHDA and CDR2 SQIVND come from the germline V gene (reference sequence). The length of the CDR3 is 13 residues. The germline V and J ends were trimmed by 5 bases and 7 bases, with 15 bases remaining between them. The CDR3 DNA reads as TGTGCCAGTAGTCCGATACTCTCTCGGGAGCAGTACTTC. Protein product: CASSPILSREQYF.

The rearrangement joins TRBV7-8 to TRBJ1-1, with TRBD1 matching 7 bases. The V gene end was trimmed by 5 bases and the J gene end by 2 bases; junction bases not matched to a gene: 2. The CDR3 consists of 13 residues. Germline-derived CDR1 and CDR2 are SGHVS and FQNEAQ. The CDR3 sequence: CASSQGGNTEAFF. The CDR3 DNA follows: TGTGCCAGCAGCCAGGGGGGAAACACTGAAGCTTTCTTT.

CDR3 bases: TGTGCCATCAGTGGGTCCGGGGGGCCCTACAATGAGCAGTTCTTC. Amino acid sequence: CAISGSGGPYNEQFF. V usage is TRBV10-3 and J usage is TRBJ2-1, with a tentative D call TRBD2 (7 bases). Trimming removed 4 bases from V and 2 bases from J, with 12 bases in between. The CDR3 contains 15 residues. Germline assignment: CDR1 ENHRY and CDR2 SYGVKD.

The chain combines TRBV19 with TRBJ2-1; possibly TRBD2 for D (6 bases). Germline assignment: CDR1 LNHDA and CDR2 SQIVND (reference sequence). The length of the CDR3 is 15 residues. V lost 5 bases, J lost 7 bases, and 18 bases lay in between. CDR3 nucleotide sequence: TGTGCCAGTAGTCAAAATGCCCTAGCGAGGAATGAGCAGTTCTTC. Its translation is CASSQNALARNEQFF.